This passage covers 28 T cell receptor beta chains from one sample sequenced in a study of T cell responses to AZD1222 COVID-19 vaccine. Sequenced by immunoSEQ multiplex PCR; TCRdb stores in-frame clones only, minus some. The sample gives approximately 100,000 clones, 80% to 95% of which show up once; 1.2% is in the top ten. The sequencing used peripheral blood, collected on day 0 of AZD1222 vaccination. All receptors derive from an adult in good health.

The chain combines TRBV3-1 (or the pseudogene TRBV3-2) with TRBJ2-5; 7 nucleotides match TRBD2. Unmatched junction bases numbered 6, after V lost 3 bases and J lost 5 bases. In germline, CDR1 is LGHDT, CDR2 YNNKEL (reference sequence). The CDR3 runs 14 residues. The CDR3 bases are TGTGCCAGCAGCCAGGGCTTGGGGGGGGAGACCCAGTACTTC. Amino acid sequence: CASSQGLGGETQYF.

The rearrangement joins TRBV6-5 to TRBJ1-5, with D unclear. The CDR3 totals 13 residues. The germline V gene encodes CDR1 MNHEY and CDR2 SVGAGI. The V end was cut by 5 bases, the J end by 3 bases, with 8 bases between. The CDR3 DNA follows: TGTGCCAGCAGTCAGGACCCCAATCAGCCCCAGCATTTT. Protein product: CASSQDPNQPQHF.

The chain combines TRBV15 with TRBJ1-2, with D perhaps matching TRBD1 (6 bases). The CDR3 length is 15 residues. Trimming took 3 bases from V and 0 from J, leaving 11 bases between them. The germline CDR1 and CDR2 sequences are LNHNV and YYDKDF (reference sequence). The CDR3 DNA reads TGTGCCACCAGCAGCGGACAGACTTCTAACTATGGCTACACCTTC. Its translation: CATSSGQTSNYGYTF. Full variable domain (outside the CDR3, taken from reference TRBV15 and TRBJ1-2): DAMVIQNPRYQVTQFGKPVTLSCSQTLNHNVMYWYQQKSSQAPKLLFHYYDKDFNNEADTPDNFQSRRPNTSFCFLDIRSPGLGDTAMYLCATSSGQTSNYGYTFGSGTRLTVV.

The CDR3 here is CASSLGLLSSYNSPLHF. CDR3 nucleotides: TGCGCCAGCAGCCTGGGACTTCTTAGCTCCTATAATTCACCCCTCCACTTT. V is TRBV5-1 and J is TRBJ1-6, with D perhaps matching TRBD1 (5 bases). The CDR3 extends over 17 amino acids. V dropped 4 bases and J dropped 0 bases, with 14 bases sitting between them. CDR1 and CDR2 from the germline V gene are SGHRS and YFSETQ.

The rearrangement links TRBV15 to TRBJ2-1; D is uncertain. CDR1 and CDR2 (germline): LNHNV, YYDKDF (reference sequence). This CDR3 contains 15 residues. V dropped 1 base and J dropped 0 bases, with 7 bases sitting between them. CDR3 in DNA: TGTGCCACCAGCAGAGGCGGAAGCTCCTACAATGAGCAGTTCTTC. Protein sequence: CATSRGGSSYNEQFF.

The V gene is TRBV18, the J gene TRBJ1-3, with D unclear. CDR1 is KGHSH, CDR2 LQKENI, per germline. Trimming shortened V by 3 bases and J by 0 bases, and 12 bases separated the two germline ends. The CDR3 length is 16 residues. The CDR3 loop is CASSPLGLISGNTIYF. The CDR3 DNA follows: TGTGCCAGCTCACCCCTAGGGCTCATCTCTGGAAACACCATATATTTT.

The V and J genes are TRBV2 and TRBJ1-2, with D possibly being TRBD1 (6 bases). Germline CDR1 and CDR2: SNHLY and FYNNEI. This CDR3 is built from 15 residues. The ends were cut back, 6 bases at V and 4 bases at J, with 18 bases in the middle. The CDR3 spells CASRDTGNNLYGYTF. The CDR3 DNA follows: TGTGCCAGCAGGGATACAGGGAATAACCTCTATGGCTACACCTTC.

The rearrangement joins TRBV7-2 to TRBJ2-4; perhaps TRBD1 as D (6 bases). Germline V lookup: CDR1 SGHTA, CDR2 FQGNSA. V was shortened by 0 bases and J by 6 bases, with 15 bases between the two germline ends. The CDR3 consists of 16 residues. CDR3 sequence: CASSLADRTIGNIQYF. In DNA, the CDR3 is TGTGCCAGCAGCTTAGCGGACAGAACGATAGGAAACATTCAGTACTTC.

This sequence joins TRBV7-2 and TRBJ1-6; D possibly corresponds to TRBD1 (6 bases). The V end was cut by 1 base, the J end by 10 bases, with 11 bases between. The CDR3 sequence is 14 residues long. Germline V gene data show CDR1 as SGHTA and CDR2 as FQGNSA. The chain's CDR3 is CASSLDGGRSPLHF. The CDR3 DNA sequence: TGTGCCAGCAGCTTAGATGGGGGCAGGTCACCCCTCCACTTT.

This chain joins TRBV24-1 and TRBJ2-7; 7 bases map to TRBD2. The CDR3 runs 14 residues. Germline CDR1 reads KGHDR; CDR2 reads SFDVKD. The V and J ends lost 6 bases and 0 bases, in that order; junction bases with no gene match: 4. CDR3: CATSIGRSSYEQYF. The CDR3 bases are TGTGCCACCAGTATCGGGAGGAGCTCCTACGAGCAGTACTTC.

The chain links TRBV3-1 (or the pseudogene TRBV3-2) to TRBJ2-5; the match to TRBD2 covers 13 bases. V was pared by 3 bases and J by 2 bases, with 6 bases of the junction left unmatched. This CDR3 spans 17 amino acids. CDR1 is LGHDT, CDR2 YNNKEL, per germline (reference sequence). The CDR3 is CASSQWTSGGVQETQYF. The CDR3 bases are TGTGCCAGCAGCCAGTGGACTAGCGGGGGTGTTCAAGAGACCCAGTACTTC.

This chain links TRBV9 with TRBJ2-1; 15 bases agree with TRBD2. J gave up 7 bases and V 0 bases, and 2 bases lay outside the gene matches. Germline values: CDR1 SGDLS, CDR2 YYNGEE. This CDR3 is built from 16 residues. The chain's CDR3 is CASSVGGTSGGNEQFF. The CDR3 DNA sequence: TGTGCCAGCAGCGTAGGAGGGACTAGCGGGGGGAATGAGCAGTTCTTC. Looking up the rest from reference TRBV9 and TRBJ2-1 gives the full variable domain: DSGVTQTPKHLITATGQRVTLRCSPRSGDLSVYWYQQSLDQGLQFLIQYYNGEERAKGNILERFSAQQFPDLHSELNLSSLELGDSALYFCASSVGGTSGGNEQFFGPGTRLTVL.

The chain is built from TRBV18 and TRBJ1-1; D unclear. Germline V gene sequence: CDR1 KGHSH, CDR2 LQKENI. The CDR3 length is 15 residues. V was cut by 3 bases and J by 0 bases, with 11 bases left in between. DNA for the CDR3: TGTGCCAGCTCACCTACGGCGGATATGAACACTGAAGCTTTCTTT. This codes for CASSPTADMNTEAFF.

This chain uses TRBV6-5 with TRBJ2-7; 8 bases line up with TRBD2. The junction had 12 bases not matched to a gene; V was cut back by 6 bases and J by 11 bases. The CDR3 is made up of 13 amino acids. CDR1 and CDR2 (germline): MNHEY, SVGAGI. DNA for the CDR3: TGTGCCAGCAGACCCTCCCTCGGGACTAGGGAGTACTTC. Protein: CASRPSLGTREYF.

The rearrangement joins TRBV30 to TRBJ1-1; a weak D match, TRBD1 (6 bases). CDR1 and CDR2 (germline): GTSNPN, SVGIG (reference sequence). Between the trimmed V and J ends, which lost 2 bases and 5 bases, there was a span of 12 bases. This CDR3 is built from 13 residues. CDR3 DNA: TGTGCCTGGAGTCATACAGGGCGGACTGAAGCTTTCTTT. Its protein is CAWSHTGRTEAFF.

This chain connects TRBV28 to TRBJ2-7; 13 bases map to TRBD2. Per germline, CDR1 MDHEN and CDR2 SYDVKM. The J segment lost 9 bases and the V segment lost 9 bases, leaving 5 bases of the junction unmatched. The length of the CDR3 is 12 residues. The CDR3 is CASRTSGRWQYF. The CDR3 DNA reads as TGTGCCAGTCGGACTAGCGGGAGATGGCAGTACTTC.

This clone is a singleton in its sample. The genes are TRBV18 and TRBJ1-2; a possible D gene is TRBD1 (6 bases). This CDR3 is built from 15 residues. The V and J ends lost 2 bases and 5 bases respectively, with 15 bases between them. The germline CDR1 and CDR2 sequences are KGHSH and LQKENI. CDR3 coding DNA: TGTGCCAGCTCACCAACCACCGGGACACAGTATGGCTACACCTTC. This encodes CASSPTTGTQYGYTF.

The genes are TRBV24-1 and TRBJ1-1; D is perhaps TRBD1 (5 bases). V lost 7 bases and J 4 bases, leaving 12 bases between the germline ends. This CDR3 spans 13 amino acids. Germline V lookup: CDR1 KGHDR, CDR2 SFDVKD. This CDR3 is CATSGHSTTEAFF. The CDR3 coding sequence is TGTGCCACCAGCGGACACTCCACCACTGAAGCTTTCTTT.

This clone was observed a few times. The chain couples TRBV28 to TRBJ1-1; D not resolved. V dropped 7 bases and J dropped 0 bases, with 12 bases sitting between them. Germline loops: CDR1 MDHEN, CDR2 SYDVKM. The CDR3 runs 14 residues. CDR3 nucleotide sequence: TGTGCCAGCACCCCCCCGCTAATGAACACTGAAGCTTTCTTT. As protein: CASTPPLMNTEAFF.

The chain has TRBV30 and TRBJ2-7; D is unresolved. V was pared by 2 bases and J by 4 bases, with 6 bases between. The CDR3 consists of 11 residues. Looked up from germline, CDR1 is GTSNPN and CDR2 is SVGIG (reference sequence). CDR3: CAWSLQYEQYF. The CDR3 DNA is TGTGCCTGGAGTCTGCAGTACGAGCAGTACTTC.

This rearrangement joins TRBV6-4 to TRBJ2-1; D might be TRBD2 (6 bases). Trimming took 4 bases from V and 7 from J, leaving 14 bases between them. Germline V CDR1 and CDR2: MRHNA, SNTAGT. This CDR3 is built from 14 residues. The CDR3 sequence: CASSAGRELNEQFF. For the CDR3, the DNA is TGTGCCAGCAGTGCGGGGCGGGAATTGAATGAGCAGTTCTTC.

The chain combines TRBV24-1 with TRBJ1-1; no clear D. CDR1 and CDR2 (germline): KGHDR, SFDVKD. V was shortened by 4 bases and J by 4 bases, with 9 bases between the two germline ends. The CDR3 spans 13 residues. The CDR3 nucleotides are TGTGCCACCAGTGACCAATGGGGCACTGAAGCTTTCTTT. Translating gives CATSDQWGTEAFF.

The chain combines TRBV19 with TRBJ1-5, with 7 bases aligning to TRBD1. J gave up 1 base and V 2 bases, and 8 bases lay outside the gene matches. The CDR3 totals 17 residues. Germline assignment: CDR1 LNHDA and CDR2 SQIVND (reference sequence). CDR3 in DNA: TGTGCCAGTAGTATATTTTTTGGGGACAGAAGCAATCAGCCCCAGCATTTT. Protein product: CASSIFFGDRSNQPQHF.

V usage is TRBV4-2 and J usage is TRBJ2-5, with TRBD2 matching over 11 bases. Germline V gives CDR1 LGHNA, CDR2 YNFKEQ. After removal of 3 bases from V and 4 bases from J, the junction contained 7 bases not matched to a gene. The CDR3 totals 16 residues. The CDR3 loop is CASSQELAGEGETQYF. DNA of the CDR3: TGTGCCAGCAGCCAGGAACTAGCGGGGGAAGGAGAGACCCAGTACTTC.

This clone was observed a single time. CDR3 in amino acids: CASSVRMEETQYF. DNA for the CDR3: TGTGCCAGCAGCGTCAGGATGGAAGAGACCCAGTACTTC. The chain carries TRBV27 and TRBJ2-5; no clear D. Germline CDR1 and CDR2: MNHEY and SMNVEV (reference sequence). The CDR3 has 13 amino acids. With 6 bases removed from V and 3 bases from J, the gap between germline ends came to 11 bases.

The V call is TRBV7-9, the J call TRBJ1-2; D gene uncertain. Trimming removed 4 bases from V and 0 bases from J, with 12 bases in between. Germline V gene data show CDR1 as SEHNR and CDR2 as FQNEAQ (reference sequence). This CDR3 comprises 15 residues. The CDR3 DNA follows: TGTGCCAGCAGCTCCCCAACGGATCCTAACTATGGCTACACCTTC. Translation gives CASSSPTDPNYGYTF.

DNA for the CDR3: TGTGCCAGCAGTCTGACAGGGACTAATGAAAAACTGTTTTTT. Its protein product is CASSLTGTNEKLFF. V usage is TRBV28 and J usage is TRBJ1-4; 7 bases line up with TRBD1. The J segment lost 2 bases and the V segment lost 5 bases, leaving 2 bases of the junction unmatched. The CDR3 totals 14 residues. CDR1 and CDR2 from the germline V gene are MDHEN and SYDVKM.

This chain connects TRBV7-2 to TRBJ2-2; TRBD1 matches at 8 bases. This CDR3 is 14 amino acids long. V shed 6 bases and J 0 bases; nucleotides not matched to a gene: 0. Germline lookup yields CDR1 SGHTA and CDR2 FQGNSA. Written as DNA, the CDR3 is TGTGCCAGCAGACAGGGGGCGAACACCGGGGAGCTGTTTTTT. It yields the protein CASRQGANTGELFF.